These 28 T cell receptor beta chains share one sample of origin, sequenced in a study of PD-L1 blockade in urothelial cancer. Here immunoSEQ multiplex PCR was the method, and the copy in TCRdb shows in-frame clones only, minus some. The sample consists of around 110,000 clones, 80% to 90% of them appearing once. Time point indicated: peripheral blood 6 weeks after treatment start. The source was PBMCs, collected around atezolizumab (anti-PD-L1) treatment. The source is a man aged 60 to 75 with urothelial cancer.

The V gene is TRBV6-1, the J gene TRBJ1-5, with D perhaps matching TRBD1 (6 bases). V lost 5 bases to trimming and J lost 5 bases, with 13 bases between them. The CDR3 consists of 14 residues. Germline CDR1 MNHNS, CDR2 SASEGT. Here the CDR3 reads CASSFNRVDQPQHF. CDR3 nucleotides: TGTGCCAGCAGTTTTAACAGGGTCGATCAGCCCCAGCATTTT.

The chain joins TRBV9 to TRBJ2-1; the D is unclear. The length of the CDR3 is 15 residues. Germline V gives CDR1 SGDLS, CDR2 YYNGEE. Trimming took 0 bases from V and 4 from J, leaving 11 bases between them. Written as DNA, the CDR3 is TGTGCCAGCAGCGTAGAGAGGAGTTCTTACAATGAGCAGTTCTTC. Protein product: CASSVERSSYNEQFF. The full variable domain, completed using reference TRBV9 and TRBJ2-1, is DSGVTQTPKHLITATGQRVTLRCSPRSGDLSVYWYQQSLDQGLQFLIQYYNGEERAKGNILERFSAQQFPDLHSELNLSSLELGDSALYFCASSVERSSYNEQFFGPGTRLTVL.

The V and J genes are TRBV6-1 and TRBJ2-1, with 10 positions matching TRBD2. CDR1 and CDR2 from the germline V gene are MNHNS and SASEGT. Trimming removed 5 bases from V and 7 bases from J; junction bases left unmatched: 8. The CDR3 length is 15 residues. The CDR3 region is CASSPGSGGVNEQFF. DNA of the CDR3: TGTGCCAGCAGTCCGGGGAGCGGGGGGGTTAATGAGCAGTTCTTC.

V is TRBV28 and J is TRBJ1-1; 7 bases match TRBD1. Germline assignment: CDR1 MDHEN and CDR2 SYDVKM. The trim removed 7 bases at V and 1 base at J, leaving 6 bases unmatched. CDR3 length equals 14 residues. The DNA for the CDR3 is TGTGCCAGCACCCGGACAGGACAGAACACTGAAGCTTTCTTT. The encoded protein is CASTRTGQNTEAFF.

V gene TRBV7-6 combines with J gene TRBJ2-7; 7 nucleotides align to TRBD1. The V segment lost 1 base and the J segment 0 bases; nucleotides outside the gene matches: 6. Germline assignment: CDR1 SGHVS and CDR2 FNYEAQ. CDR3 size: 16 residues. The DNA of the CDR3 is TGTGCCAGCAGCTTAGAGGCGACAGGGAACTCCTACGAGCAGTACTTC. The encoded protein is CASSLEATGNSYEQYF.

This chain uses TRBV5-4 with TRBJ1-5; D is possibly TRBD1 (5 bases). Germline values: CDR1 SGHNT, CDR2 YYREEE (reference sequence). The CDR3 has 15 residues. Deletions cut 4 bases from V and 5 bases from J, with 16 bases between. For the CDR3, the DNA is TGTGCCAGCAGCGCCGGGACCGGGAGGGATCAGCCCCAGCATTTT. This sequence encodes CASSAGTGRDQPQHF. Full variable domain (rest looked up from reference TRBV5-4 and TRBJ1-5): ETGVTQSPTHLIKTRGQQVTLRCSSQSGHNTVSWYQQALGQGPQFIFQYYREEENGRGNFPPRFSGLQFPNYSSELNVNALELDDSALYLCASSAGTGRDQPQHFGDGTRLSIL.

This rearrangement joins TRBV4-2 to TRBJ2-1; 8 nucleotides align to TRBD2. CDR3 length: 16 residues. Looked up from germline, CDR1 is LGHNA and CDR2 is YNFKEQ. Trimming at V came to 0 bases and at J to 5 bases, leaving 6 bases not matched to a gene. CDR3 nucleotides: TGTGCCAGCAGCCAAGATGGCGGGAGGAGGCACAATGAGCAGTTCTTC. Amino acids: CASSQDGGRRHNEQFF.

DNA of the CDR3: TGTGCCAGCAGCCTCCACGGCGGCGTATCTAAACAAGAGACCCAGTACTTC. This sequence encodes CASSLHGGVSKQETQYF. This rearrangement joins TRBV9 to TRBJ2-5, with D unclear. The CDR3 has 17 amino acids. V was trimmed by 4 bases and J by 2 bases, leaving 21 bases between them. CDR1 is SGDLS, CDR2 YYNGEE, per germline.

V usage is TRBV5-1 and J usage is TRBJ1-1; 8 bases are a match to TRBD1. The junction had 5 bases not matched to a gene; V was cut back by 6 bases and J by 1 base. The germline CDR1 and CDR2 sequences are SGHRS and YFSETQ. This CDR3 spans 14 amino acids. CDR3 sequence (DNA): TGCGCCAGCACGCGACAGGGGACGAACACTGAAGCTTTCTTT. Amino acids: CASTRQGTNTEAFF. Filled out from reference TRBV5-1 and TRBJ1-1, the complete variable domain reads KAGVTQTPRYLIKTRGQQVTLSCSPISGHRSVSWYQQTPGQGLQFLFEYFSETQRNKGNFPGRFSGRQFSNSRSEMNVSTLELGDSALYLCASTRQGTNTEAFFGQGTRLTVV.

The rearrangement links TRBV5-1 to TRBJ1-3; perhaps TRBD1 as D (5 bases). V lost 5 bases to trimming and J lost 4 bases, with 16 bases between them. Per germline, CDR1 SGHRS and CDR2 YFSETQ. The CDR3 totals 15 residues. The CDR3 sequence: CASSPGKTGGNTIYF. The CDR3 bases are TGCGCCAGCAGTCCCGGAAAAACAGGAGGAAACACCATATATTTT.

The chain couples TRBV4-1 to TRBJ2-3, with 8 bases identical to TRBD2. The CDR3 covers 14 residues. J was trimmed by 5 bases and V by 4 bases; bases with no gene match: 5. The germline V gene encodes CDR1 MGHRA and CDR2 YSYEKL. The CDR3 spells CASSRGSGVDTQYF. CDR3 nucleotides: TGCGCCAGCAGCCGAGGTAGCGGGGTAGATACGCAGTATTTT.

The DNA for the CDR3 is TGCGCCAGCAGCTTGGACAGGGCAGGGCAGTACTTC. This translates into CASSLDRAGQYF. The V gene is TRBV5-1, the J gene TRBJ2-7, with D possibly TRBD1 on 6 matching bases. The CDR3 spans 12 residues. V was shortened by 0 bases and J by 9 bases, with 10 bases between the two germline ends. CDR1 and CDR2 from the germline V gene are SGHRS and YFSETQ.

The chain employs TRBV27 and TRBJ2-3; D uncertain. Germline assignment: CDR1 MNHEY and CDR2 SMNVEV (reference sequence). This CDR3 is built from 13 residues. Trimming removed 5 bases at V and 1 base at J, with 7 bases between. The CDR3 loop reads CASSDWGTDTQYF. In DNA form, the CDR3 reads TGTGCCAGCAGTGACTGGGGCACAGATACGCAGTATTTT.

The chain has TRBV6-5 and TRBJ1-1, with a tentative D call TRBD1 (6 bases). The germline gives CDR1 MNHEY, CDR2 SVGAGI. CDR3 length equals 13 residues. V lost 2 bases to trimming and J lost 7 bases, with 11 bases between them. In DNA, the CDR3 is TGTGCCAGCAGTTACGCATCACAGGGTGAAGCTTTCTTT. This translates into CASSYASQGEAFF.

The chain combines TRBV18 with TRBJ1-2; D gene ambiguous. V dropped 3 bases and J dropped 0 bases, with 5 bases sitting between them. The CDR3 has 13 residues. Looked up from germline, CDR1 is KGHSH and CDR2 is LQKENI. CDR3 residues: CASSPDTNYGYTF. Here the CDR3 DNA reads TGTGCCAGCTCACCCGACACTAACTATGGCTACACCTTC.

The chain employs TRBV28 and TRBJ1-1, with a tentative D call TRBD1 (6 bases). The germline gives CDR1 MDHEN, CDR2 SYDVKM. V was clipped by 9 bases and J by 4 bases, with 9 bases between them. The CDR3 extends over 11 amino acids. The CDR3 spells CASMDSTEAFF. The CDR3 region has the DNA TGTGCCAGTATGGACAGCACTGAAGCTTTCTTT.

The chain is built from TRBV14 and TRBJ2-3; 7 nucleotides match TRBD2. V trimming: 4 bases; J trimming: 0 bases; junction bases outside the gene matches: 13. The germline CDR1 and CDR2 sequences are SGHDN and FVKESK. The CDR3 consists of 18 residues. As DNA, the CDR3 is TGTGCCAGCAGCCCCCAAGCCGGACTAGTTCCTAGCACAGATACGCAGTATTTT. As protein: CASSPQAGLVPSTDTQYF.

The chain's CDR3 is CASRETGGSTGELFF. CDR3 bases: TGTGCCAGCAGGGAGACAGGGGGTAGCACCGGGGAGCTGTTTTTT. V and J are TRBV2 and TRBJ2-2; 9 positions agree with TRBD1. V gave up 6 bases and J gave up 4 bases; unmatched junction bases: 6. CDR1 and CDR2 (germline): SNHLY, FYNNEI. There are 15 residues in the CDR3.

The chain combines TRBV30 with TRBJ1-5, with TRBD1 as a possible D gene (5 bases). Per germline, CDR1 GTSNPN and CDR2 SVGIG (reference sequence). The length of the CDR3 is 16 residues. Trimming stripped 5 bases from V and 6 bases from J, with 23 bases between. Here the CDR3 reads CAWGWGDGLLGQPQHF. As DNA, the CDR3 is TGTGCCTGGGGCTGGGGGGATGGTCTATTAGGTCAGCCCCAGCATTTT.

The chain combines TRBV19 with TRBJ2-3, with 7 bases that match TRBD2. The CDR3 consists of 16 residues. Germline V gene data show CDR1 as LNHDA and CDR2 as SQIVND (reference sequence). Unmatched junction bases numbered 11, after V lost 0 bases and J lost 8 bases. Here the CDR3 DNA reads TGTGCCAGTAGTATAGAGGCGACTAGCCCTCCGGGTACGCAGTATTTT. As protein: CASSIEATSPPGTQYF.

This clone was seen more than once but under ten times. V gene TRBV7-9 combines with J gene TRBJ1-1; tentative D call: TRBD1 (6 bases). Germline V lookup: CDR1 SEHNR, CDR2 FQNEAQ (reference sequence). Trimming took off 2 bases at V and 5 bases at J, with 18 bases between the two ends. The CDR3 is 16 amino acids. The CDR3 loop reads CASSLTGGRERTEAFF. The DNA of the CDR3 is TGTGCCAGCAGCTTAACTGGGGGCAGGGAGAGGACTGAAGCTTTCTTT.

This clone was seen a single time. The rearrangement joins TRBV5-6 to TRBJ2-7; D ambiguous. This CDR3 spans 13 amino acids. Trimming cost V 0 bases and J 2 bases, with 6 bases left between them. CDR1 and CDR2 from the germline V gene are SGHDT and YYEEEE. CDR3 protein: CASSLDAAYEQYF. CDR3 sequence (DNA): TGTGCCAGCAGCTTGGATGCGGCCTACGAGCAGTACTTC.

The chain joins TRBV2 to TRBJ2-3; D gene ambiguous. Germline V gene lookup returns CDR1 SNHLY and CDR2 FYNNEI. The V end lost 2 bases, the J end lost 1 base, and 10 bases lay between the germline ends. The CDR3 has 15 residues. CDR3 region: CASSEFLDGTDTQYF. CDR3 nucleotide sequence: TGTGCCAGCAGTGAATTTCTAGATGGCACAGATACGCAGTATTTT. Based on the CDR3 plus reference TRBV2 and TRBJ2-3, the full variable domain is EPEVTQTPSHQVTQMGQEVILRCVPISNHLYFYWYRQILGQKVEFLVSFYNNEISEKSEIFDDQFSVERPDGSNFTLKIRSTKLEDSAMYFCASSEFLDGTDTQYFGPGTRLTVL.

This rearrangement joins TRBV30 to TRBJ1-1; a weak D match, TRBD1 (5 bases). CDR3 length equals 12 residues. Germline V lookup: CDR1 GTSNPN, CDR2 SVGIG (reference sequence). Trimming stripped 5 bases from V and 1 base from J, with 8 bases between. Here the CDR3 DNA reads TGTGCCTGGGGGGCGGAGAACACTGAAGCTTTCTTT. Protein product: CAWGAENTEAFF.

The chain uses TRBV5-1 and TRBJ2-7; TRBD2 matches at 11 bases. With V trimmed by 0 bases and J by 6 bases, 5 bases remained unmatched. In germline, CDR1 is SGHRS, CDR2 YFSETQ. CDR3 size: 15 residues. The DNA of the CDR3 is TGCGCCAGCAGCTTGGGGAGTAGCGGGGGGGCCGAGCAGTACTTC. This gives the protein CASSLGSSGGAEQYF. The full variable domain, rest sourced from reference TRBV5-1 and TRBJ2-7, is KAGVTQTPRYLIKTRGQQVTLSCSPISGHRSVSWYQQTPGQGLQFLFEYFSETQRNKGNFPGRFSGRQFSNSRSEMNVSTLELGDSALYLCASSLGSSGGAEQYFGPGTRLTVT.

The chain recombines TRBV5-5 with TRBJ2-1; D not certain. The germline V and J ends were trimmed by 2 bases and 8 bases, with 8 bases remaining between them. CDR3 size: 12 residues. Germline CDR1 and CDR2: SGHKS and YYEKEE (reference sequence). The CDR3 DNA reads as TGTGCCAGCAGCTTTCGGGTCGATGAGCAGTTCTTC. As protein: CASSFRVDEQFF.

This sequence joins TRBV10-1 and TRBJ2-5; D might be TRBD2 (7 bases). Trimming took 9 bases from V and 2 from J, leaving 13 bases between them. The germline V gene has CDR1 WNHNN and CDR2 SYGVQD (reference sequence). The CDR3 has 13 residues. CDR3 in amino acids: CARGGGGQETQYF. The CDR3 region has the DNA TGCGCCAGGGGGGGAGGGGGACAAGAGACCCAGTACTTC.

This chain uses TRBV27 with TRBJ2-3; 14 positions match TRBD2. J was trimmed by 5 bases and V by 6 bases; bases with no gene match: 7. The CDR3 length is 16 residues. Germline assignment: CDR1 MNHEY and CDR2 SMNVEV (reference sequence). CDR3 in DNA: TGTGCCAGCAGGTCGACTAGCGGGGGGGCGGAAGATACGCAGTATTTT. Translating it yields CASRSTSGGAEDTQYF.